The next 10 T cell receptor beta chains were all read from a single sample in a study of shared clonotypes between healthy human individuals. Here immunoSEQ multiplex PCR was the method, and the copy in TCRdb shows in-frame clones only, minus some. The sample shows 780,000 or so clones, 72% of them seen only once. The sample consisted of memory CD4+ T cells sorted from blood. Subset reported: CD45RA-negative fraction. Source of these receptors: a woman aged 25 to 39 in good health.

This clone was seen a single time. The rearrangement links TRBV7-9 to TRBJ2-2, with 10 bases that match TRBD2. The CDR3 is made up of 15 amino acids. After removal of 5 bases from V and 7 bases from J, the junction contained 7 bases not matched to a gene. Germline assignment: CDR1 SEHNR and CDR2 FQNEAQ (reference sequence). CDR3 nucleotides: TGTGCCAGCAGCGACCTAGCGGGAGTGGGCGGGGAGCTGTTTTTT. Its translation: CASSDLAGVGGELFF.

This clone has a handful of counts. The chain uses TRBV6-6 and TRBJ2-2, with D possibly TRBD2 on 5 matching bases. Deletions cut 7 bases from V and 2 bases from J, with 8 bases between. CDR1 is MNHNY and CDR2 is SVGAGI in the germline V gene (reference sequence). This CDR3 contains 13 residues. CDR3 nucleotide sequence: TGTGCCAGCACGAGGGATAACACCGGGGAGCTGTTTTTT. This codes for CASTRDNTGELFF.

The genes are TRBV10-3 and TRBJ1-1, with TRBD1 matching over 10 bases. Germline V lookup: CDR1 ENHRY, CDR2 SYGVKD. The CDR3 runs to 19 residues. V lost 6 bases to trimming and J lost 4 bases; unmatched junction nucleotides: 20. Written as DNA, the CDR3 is TGTGCCATCAGGGAGACAGGGGGCGAGTCCGGGACGGGGCTCACTGAAGCTTTCTTT. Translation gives CAIRETGGESGTGLTEAFF.

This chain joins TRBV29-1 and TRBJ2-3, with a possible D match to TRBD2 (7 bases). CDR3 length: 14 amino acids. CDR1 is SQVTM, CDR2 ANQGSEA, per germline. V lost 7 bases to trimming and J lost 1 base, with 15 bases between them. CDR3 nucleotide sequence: TGCAGCGCCGGTGGGGAGGGGGGCACAGATACGCAGTATTTT. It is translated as CSAGGEGGTDTQYF.

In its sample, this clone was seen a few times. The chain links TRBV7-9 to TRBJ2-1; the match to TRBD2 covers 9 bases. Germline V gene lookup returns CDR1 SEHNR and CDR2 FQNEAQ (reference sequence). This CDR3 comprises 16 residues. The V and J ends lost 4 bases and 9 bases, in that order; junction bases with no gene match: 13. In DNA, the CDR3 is TGTGCCAGCAGCTCCCCTAGCGGGAACCTCTACGGTGAGCAGTTCTTC. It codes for CASSSPSGNLYGEQFF.

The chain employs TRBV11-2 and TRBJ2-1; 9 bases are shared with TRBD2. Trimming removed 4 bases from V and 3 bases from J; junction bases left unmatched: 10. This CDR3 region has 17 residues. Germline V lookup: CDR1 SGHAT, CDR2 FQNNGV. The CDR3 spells CASSSNWAGGIYNEQFF. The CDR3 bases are TGTGCCAGCAGCTCTAACTGGGCGGGAGGGATCTACAATGAGCAGTTCTTC.

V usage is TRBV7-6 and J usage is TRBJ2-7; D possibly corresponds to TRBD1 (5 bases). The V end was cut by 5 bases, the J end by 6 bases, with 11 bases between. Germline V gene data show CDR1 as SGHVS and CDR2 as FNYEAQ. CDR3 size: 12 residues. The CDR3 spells CASSQTQGEQYF. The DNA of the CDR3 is TGTGCCAGCAGCCAGACCCAGGGCGAGCAGTACTTC.

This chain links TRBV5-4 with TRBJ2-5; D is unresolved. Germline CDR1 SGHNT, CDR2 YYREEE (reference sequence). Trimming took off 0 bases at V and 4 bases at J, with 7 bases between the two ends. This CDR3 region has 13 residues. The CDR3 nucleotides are TGTGCCAGCAGCTTGGTGACCGGAGAGACCCAGTACTTC. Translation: CASSLVTGETQYF.

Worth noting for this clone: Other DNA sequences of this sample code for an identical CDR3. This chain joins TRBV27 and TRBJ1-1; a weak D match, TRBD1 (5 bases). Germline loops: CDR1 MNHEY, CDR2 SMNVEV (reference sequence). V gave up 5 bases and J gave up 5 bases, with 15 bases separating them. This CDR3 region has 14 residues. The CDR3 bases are TGTGCCAGCAGTCCTGGACAAGGGTGGACTGAAGCTTTCTTT. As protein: CASSPGQGWTEAFF.

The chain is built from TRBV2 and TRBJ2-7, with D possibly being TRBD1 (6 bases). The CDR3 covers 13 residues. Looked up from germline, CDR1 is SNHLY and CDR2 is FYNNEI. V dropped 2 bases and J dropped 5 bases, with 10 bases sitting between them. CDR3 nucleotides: TGTGCCAGCAGTGAACAGGGGATCCACGAGCAGTACTTC. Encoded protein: CASSEQGIHEQYF.